This T cell receptor (beta chain) was observed in a study of cytomegalovirus exposure and HLA in healthy donors. PCR primers comprised 60 Vbeta and 13 Jbeta primers. The protocol was immunoSEQ multiplex PCR, while the TCRdb copy is restricted to in-frame clones and leaves out a portion. The table lists tens of thousands of clones, roughly two thirds of them singletons. Broader study findings: A later analysis showed that HLA-associated TCR beta chains had undergone more clonal expansion than equally common others. A few chains tied to CMV proved CMV antigen-specific in vitro.

V was cut by 1 base and J by 0 bases, with 14 bases left in between. In germline, CDR1 is LNHDA, CDR2 SQIVND (reference sequence). The CDR3 is made up of 17 amino acids. This clone is medium-sized by share. Its matching antigen is unknown. This chain connects TRBV19 to TRBJ2-3, with no clear D. The clonotype was recovered from a male donor in good health and CMV-seropositive. Sample: PBMCs. CDR3 sequence: CASSIASRYTSTDTQYF. For the CDR3, the DNA is TGTGCCAGTAGTATAGCTAGTCGCTATACTAGCACAGATACGCAGTATTTT.